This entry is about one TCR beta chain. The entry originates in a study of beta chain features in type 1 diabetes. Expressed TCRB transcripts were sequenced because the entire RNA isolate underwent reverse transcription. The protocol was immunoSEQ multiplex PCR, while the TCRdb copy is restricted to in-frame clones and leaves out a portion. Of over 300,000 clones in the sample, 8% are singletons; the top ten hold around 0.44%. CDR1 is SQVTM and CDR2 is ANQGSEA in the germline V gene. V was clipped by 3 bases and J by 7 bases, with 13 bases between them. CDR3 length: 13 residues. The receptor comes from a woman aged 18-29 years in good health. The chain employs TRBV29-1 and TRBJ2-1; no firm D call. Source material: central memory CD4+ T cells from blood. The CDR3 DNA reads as TGCAGCGTTGACCCCCTGGGGTATAATGAGCAGTTCTTC. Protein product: CSVDPLGYNEQFF.